The present TCR beta chain was sequenced within a study of PD-1 blockade in classical Hodgkin lymphoma. This CDR3 contains 16 residues. The V segment lost 3 bases and the J segment 4 bases; nucleotides outside the gene matches: 2. Germline V lookup: CDR1 SGHRS, CDR2 YFSETQ. Generated by immunoSEQ multiplex PCR, the TCRdb table keeps only in-frame clones and is missing some. This table holds some 19,000 clones, 70% found once. Time point here: cycle 4 day 1 (C4D1), after less than seven weeks of nivolumab. With no exception, relapse followed autologous stem cell transplantation in all patients, and brentuximab vedotin exposure varied. From thawed PBMCs, CD4+ T cells were purified using magnetic negative selection.

The source was CD4+ T cells from blood, collected before the fourth cycle of nivolumab. This clonotype originated in a human donor with classical Hodgkin lymphoma. The chain links TRBV5-1 to TRBJ2-2; 14 bases agree with TRBD2. The CDR3 here is CASSSGTSGGTGELFF. The CDR3 DNA follows: TGCGCCAGCAGCTCGGGGACTAGCGGGGGCACCGGGGAGCTGTTTTTT.